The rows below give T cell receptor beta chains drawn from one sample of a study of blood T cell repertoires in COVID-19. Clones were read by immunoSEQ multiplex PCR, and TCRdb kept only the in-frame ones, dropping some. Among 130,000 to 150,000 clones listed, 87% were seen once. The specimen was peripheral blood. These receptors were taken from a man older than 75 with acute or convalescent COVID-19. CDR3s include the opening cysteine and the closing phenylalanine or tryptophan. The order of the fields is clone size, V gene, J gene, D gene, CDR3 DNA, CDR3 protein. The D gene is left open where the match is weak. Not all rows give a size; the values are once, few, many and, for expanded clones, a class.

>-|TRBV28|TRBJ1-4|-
TGTGCCAGCAGTTTTGTTAGGGTTGCGGGTCACGACGAAAAACTGTTTTTT
CASSFVRVAGHDEKLFF
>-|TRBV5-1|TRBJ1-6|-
TGCGCCAGCAGCTTGGTGGAGAGCTCCTATAATTCACCCCTCCACTTT
CASSLVESSYNSPLHF
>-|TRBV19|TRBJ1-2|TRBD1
TGTGCCAGTAGTACCCGACAGGGGGCTAACTATGGCTACACCTTC
CASSTRQGANYGYTF
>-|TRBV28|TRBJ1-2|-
TGTGCCAGCAGCAGGACAGCTGTTATCCATGGCTACACCTTC
CASSRTAVIHGYTF
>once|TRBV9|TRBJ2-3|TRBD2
TGTGCCAGCAGCGTAGGGAGCGGGAGGGTGACAGATACGCAGTATTTT
CASSVGSGRVTDTQYF
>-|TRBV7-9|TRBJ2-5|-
TGTGCCAGCAGCTCGAGGCGTCTTCAAGAGACCCAGTACTTC
CASSSRRLQETQYF
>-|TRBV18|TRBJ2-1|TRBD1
TGTGCCAGCTCAGCGACAGGGGTCTCCTACAATGAGCAGTTCTTC
CASSATGVSYNEQFF
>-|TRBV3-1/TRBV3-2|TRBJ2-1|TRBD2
TGTGCCAGCAGCCAAGGGGGGGGGAGCTCCTACAATGAGCAGTTCTTC
CASSQGGGSSYNEQFF
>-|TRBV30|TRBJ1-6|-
TGTGCCTGGACAGGGGTTCTTGGTTCACCCCTCCACTTT
CAWTGVLGSPLHF
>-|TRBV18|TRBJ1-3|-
TGTGCCAGCTCACTGGGACTAACGGAGTTTCCGACTGGAAACACCATATATTTT
CASSLGLTEFPTGNTIYF
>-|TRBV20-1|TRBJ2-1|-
TGCAGTGCTAGTTACCAGGCCAATGAGCAGTTCTTC
CSASYQANEQFF
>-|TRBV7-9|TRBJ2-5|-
TGTGCCAGCAGCTTACGCACAGAACAAGAGACCCAGTACTTC
CASSLRTEQETQYF
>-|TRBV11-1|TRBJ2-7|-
TGTGCCAGCAGCTTCTCACAAACGAGGTCCGAGCAGTACTTC
CASSFSQTRSEQYF
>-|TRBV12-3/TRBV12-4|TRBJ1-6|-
TGTGCCAGCAGTTTCCCTGAGTCACCCCTCCACTTT
CASSFPESPLHF
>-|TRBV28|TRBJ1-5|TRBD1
TGTGCCAGCAGTGTAACCGGGACAGGGGGCAATCAGCCCCAGCATTTT
CASSVTGTGGNQPQHF
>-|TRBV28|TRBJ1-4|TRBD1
TGTGCCAGCAGTTTCGCCAGGGGGCATCATGAAAAACTGTTTTTT
CASSFARGHHEKLFF
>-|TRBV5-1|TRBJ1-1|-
TGCGCCAGCAGCTTGGAGAGCGGGGACACTGAAGCTTTCTTT
CASSLESGDTEAFF
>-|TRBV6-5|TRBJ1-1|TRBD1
TGTGCCAGCTGCGGACAGGGGTGTACTGAAGCTTTCTTT
CASCGQGCTEAFF
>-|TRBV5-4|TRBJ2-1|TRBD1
TGTGCCAGCAGCTTAGACATGGGACAGCGCAATGAGCAGTTCTTC
CASSLDMGQRNEQFF
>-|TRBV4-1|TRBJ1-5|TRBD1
TGCGCCAGCAGCCAGGGGACAGGGGGAAACAATCAGCCCCAGCATTTT
CASSQGTGGNNQPQHF
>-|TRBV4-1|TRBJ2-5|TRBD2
TGCGCCAGCAGGCCCGCAGGAGCGGGGGGCGAAGAGACCCAGTACTTC
CASRPAGAGGEETQYF
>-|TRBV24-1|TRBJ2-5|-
TGTGCCACCAGTGACGCAGGGTTGGGAGAGACCCAGTACTTC
CATSDAGLGETQYF